The 21 T cell receptor beta chains in this list originate from one sample, sequenced in a study of vaccination and CD4 T cells after COVID-19. What these receptors recognize is not known. Treatment in this sample: roughly 11-day PBMC culture with coronavirus spike peptide pools or control peptides (ViraFEST assay). The Oncomine TCR Beta short-read assay was what sequenced the DNA obtained from cultured CD4+ T cells. TCRdb independently ran MiXCR on the PCR reads; one entry per CDR3 protein. The sample includes about 25,000 distinct CDR3 sequences, 45% to 50% seen only once; the top ten take 5% to 6.5%. Specimen: CD4+ T cells from blood, cultured in vitro. These receptors came from a human donor who had recovered from COVID-19.

The rearrangement uses TRBV6-2 or TRBV6-3 and TRBJ1-5; 11 positions agree with TRBD1. CDR1 is MNHEY and CDR2 is SVGEGT in the germline V gene. With 2 bases clipped from V and 0 bases from J, the junction kept 6 bases outside the gene matches. The CDR3 length is 18 residues. DNA of the CDR3: TGTGCCAGCAGTTACGGGACAGGGGGTCTATATAGCAATCAGCCCCAGCATTTT. It is translated as CASSYGTGGLYSNQPQHF.

This clonotype turned up a few times. The chain recombines TRBV10-3 with TRBJ1-2; 7 bases are shared with TRBD1. In germline, CDR1 is ENHRY, CDR2 SYGVKD. Trimming took 3 bases from V and 1 from J; bases not matched to a gene: 11. This CDR3 is 17 amino acids long. CDR3 in DNA: TGTGCCATCAGTGATGCGGACAGGTACTCAGTTAACTATGGCTACACCTTC. It specifies CAISDADRYSVNYGYTF.

The sample holds a few counts of this clonotype. The gene calls are TRBV7-2 and TRBJ1-2; the D is unclear. The CDR3 runs 14 residues. V was pared by 4 bases and J by 7 bases, with 16 bases between. Germline V gene lookup returns CDR1 SGHTA and CDR2 FQGNSA. CDR3 coding DNA: TGTGCCAGCAGCTCCTCCGGCGGCGAGGGTGGCTACACCTTC. Translation gives CASSSSGGEGGYTF.

The chain combines TRBV11-1 with TRBJ2-7, with TRBD2 matching 8 bases. The germline V gene has CDR1 SGHAT and CDR2 FQDESV (reference sequence). This CDR3 spans 15 amino acids. With 3 bases clipped from V and 0 bases from J, the junction kept 4 bases outside the gene matches. CDR3 region: CASSLLTSGSYEQYF. The DNA of the CDR3 is TGTGCCAGCAGCTTGTTAACTAGCGGCTCCTACGAGCAGTACTTC.

CDR3 DNA sequence: TGTGCCAGCACTCCCTCTGGGCTAGCCGTCCCAGATACGCAGTATTTT. Translation: CASTPSGLAVPDTQYF. The V and J genes are TRBV2 and TRBJ2-3, with a tentative D call TRBD2 (5 bases). Trimming left V 7 bases short and J 4 bases short, with 21 bases between. Germline CDR1 reads SNHLY; CDR2 reads FYNNEI. This CDR3 is built from 16 residues.

This clonotype was seen a handful of times. The CDR3 is CSARRDRGLNTEAFF. The CDR3 DNA sequence: TGCAGTGCTCGCCGGGACAGGGGGCTGAACACTGAAGCTTTCTTT. J is TRBJ1-1 and V is TRBV20-1, with 12 bases fitting TRBD1. The CDR3 spans 15 residues. In germline, CDR1 is DFQATT, CDR2 SNEGSKA (reference sequence). V shed 5 bases and J 0 bases; nucleotides not matched to a gene: 4.

The chain recombines TRBV20-1 with TRBJ1-6; 8 bases match TRBD1. After removal of 1 base from V and 11 bases from J, the junction contained 10 bases not matched to a gene. Per the germline V gene, CDR1 is DFQATT and CDR2 is SNEGSKA (reference sequence). The length of the CDR3 is 15 residues. The DNA of the CDR3 is TGCAGTGCTAGAGGATACCCGACAGGGGTGGCACCCCTCCACTTT. It translates to CSARGYPTGVAPLHF.

This clonotype was seen a few times. The V and J genes are TRBV2 and TRBJ1-6; D ambiguous. Germline V lookup: CDR1 SNHLY, CDR2 FYNNEI. V was pared by 6 bases and J by 0 bases, with 12 bases between. The CDR3 sequence is 16 residues long. CDR3 residues: CASRPDRSSYNSPLHF. The CDR3 DNA is TGTGCCAGCAGGCCGGACCGGAGCTCCTATAATTCACCCCTCCACTTT.

This clonotype was detected a few times. The V gene is TRBV6-1, the J gene TRBJ1-2; D perhaps matches TRBD1 (6 bases). CDR1 is MNHNS, CDR2 SASEGT, per germline. The V end lost 7 bases, the J end lost 0 bases, and 24 bases lay between the germline ends. The CDR3 consists of 18 residues. The CDR3 nucleotides read TGTGCCAGCACCAGGAATCCCCGCGGGGGGGCAGCTAACTATGGCTACACCTTC. Protein: CASTRNPRGGAANYGYTF.

The chain combines TRBV7-2 with TRBJ2-4; the D gene is possibly TRBD1 (5 bases). The CDR3 covers 15 residues. With 5 bases removed from V and 6 bases from J, the gap between germline ends came to 17 bases. Germline-derived CDR1 and CDR2 are SGHTA and FQGNSA. CDR3 DNA: TGTGCCAGCAGCCACAGGACGTCTTGGAGAAACATTCAGTACTTC. Residues: CASSHRTSWRNIQYF.

This clonotype was recorded only once. This chain uses TRBV20-1 with TRBJ2-3; 8 bases are a match to TRBD2. Unmatched junction bases numbered 6, after V lost 6 bases and J lost 1 base. CDR1 DFQATT and CDR2 SNEGSKA come from the germline V gene (reference sequence). CDR3 length: 14 residues. CDR3 bases: TGCAGTGCCGAACGGGGGGGGGGCACAGATACGCAGTATTTT. Translated, it gives CSAERGGGTDTQYF.

J is TRBJ2-3 and V is TRBV28, with TRBD2 as a possible D gene (6 bases). There are 16 residues in the CDR3. CDR1 MDHEN and CDR2 SYDVKM come from the germline V gene. V was cut by 3 bases and J by 2 bases, with 15 bases left in between. CDR3 region: CASSLYSGSDTDTQYF. The CDR3 region has the DNA TGTGCCAGCAGTTTGTACAGCGGGTCCGACACAGATACGCAGTATTTT.

This rearrangement joins TRBV12-3 or TRBV12-4 to TRBJ2-6; 7 bases map to TRBD1. V was pared by 7 bases and J by 0 bases, with 6 bases of the junction left unmatched. The CDR3 sequence is 16 residues long. This CDR3 is CASTDRASSGANVLTF. The CDR3 nucleotides read TGTGCCAGCACCGACAGGGCGAGCTCTGGGGCCAACGTCCTGACTTTC.

The genes are TRBV6-1 and TRBJ1-2, with TRBD1 identical over 12 bases. This CDR3 region has 15 residues. After removal of 1 base from V and 9 bases from J, the junction contained 6 bases not matched to a gene. CDR1 and CDR2 (germline): MNHNS, SASEGT. This CDR3 is CASSEVGGQGARYTF. For the CDR3, the DNA is TGTGCCAGCAGTGAAGTTGGGGGACAGGGGGCCCGCTACACCTTC.

This clonotype appeared a few times. The V gene is TRBV2, the J gene TRBJ1-5, with unresolved D. The germline V gene has CDR1 SNHLY and CDR2 FYNNEI. The CDR3 totals 14 residues. V was pared by 4 bases and J by 0 bases, with 7 bases between. DNA for the CDR3: TGTGCCAGCAGTGGATGGCGTAGCAATCAGCCCCAGCATTTT. Encoded protein: CASSGWRSNQPQHF.

The J gene is TRBJ1-1, the V gene TRBV6-5, with D perhaps TRBD1 (6 bases). The ends were cut back, 4 bases at V and 4 bases at J, with 10 bases in the middle. This CDR3 contains 13 residues. The germline V gene encodes CDR1 MNHEY and CDR2 SVGAGI. The CDR3 coding sequence is TGTGCCAGCAGTTTGACAGGAATCACTGAAGCTTTCTTT. This gives the protein CASSLTGITEAFF.

The chain uses TRBV2 and TRBJ1-5; D call uncertain. CDR3 length: 14 amino acids. Per the germline V gene, CDR1 is SNHLY and CDR2 is FYNNEI. Trimming shortened V by 4 bases and J by 4 bases, and 11 bases separated the two germline ends. The CDR3 region has the DNA TGTGCCAGCAGTGCCGTGAGGGAGAATCAGCCCCAGCATTTT. Residues: CASSAVRENQPQHF.

J is TRBJ2-1 and V is TRBV28; 8 bases are a match to TRBD1. The J call may not be correct, given that the DNA end is closer to TRBJ2-7. The CDR3 is made up of 14 amino acids. Germline assignment: CDR1 MDHEN and CDR2 SYDVKM. The CDR3 is CASSSTGEAYEQYF. The CDR3 DNA is TGTGCCAGCAGTTCGACAGGGGAAGCCTACGAGCAGTACTTC.

The chain uses TRBV7-6 and TRBJ1-5; 8 bases align to TRBD1. The V and J ends lost 2 bases and 2 bases, in that order; junction bases with no gene match: 5. Germline lookup yields CDR1 SGHVS and CDR2 FNYEAQ. The CDR3 has 16 amino acids. This chain's CDR3 is CASSLFQGAGNQPQHF. DNA for the CDR3: TGTGCCAGCAGCTTATTCCAGGGGGCTGGCAATCAGCCCCAGCATTTT.

The genes are TRBV11-2 and TRBJ2-3; D perhaps matches TRBD1 (6 bases). Germline V lookup: CDR1 SGHAT, CDR2 FQNNGV. V was pared by 5 bases and J by 2 bases, with 14 bases between. The CDR3 has 15 residues. The CDR3 is CASSAGVSPTDTQYF. The CDR3 DNA is TGTGCCAGCAGCGCAGGGGTTTCTCCCACAGATACGCAGTATTTT.

The V gene is TRBV6-2 or TRBV6-3, the J gene TRBJ1-1; 9 bases are a match to TRBD1. V was clipped by 2 bases and J by 4 bases; unmatched bases: 5. Germline values: CDR1 MNHEY, CDR2 SVGEGT. CDR3 length: 15 residues. In DNA, the CDR3 is TGTGCCAGCAGTTACGCGGACAGGGGTGGCACTGAAGCTTTCTTT. Encoded protein: CASSYADRGGTEAFF.